These 20 T cell receptor beta chains share one sample of origin, sequenced in a study of T-cell reconstitution after alpha-beta-depleted transplantation in children. Library preparation (for TCRbeta) was performed with unique molecular identifiers. TCRdb independently ran MiXCR on the PCR reads; one entry per CDR3 protein. The sample yields 600,000 to 700,000 distinct CDR3 sequences, approximately 16% seen once. This material consisted of PBMCs from the stem cell graft donor, taken from the stem cell graft. All receptors come from a human donor who donated a stem cell graft to a child with acute myeloid leukemia.

This clonotype was detected only once. The V gene is TRBV12-5, the J gene TRBJ2-3, with 9 bases that match TRBD1. CDR1 LGHNT and CDR2 FRNRAP come from the germline V gene. This CDR3 has 14 amino acids. V trimming: 5 bases; J trimming: 1 base; junction bases outside the gene matches: 1. CDR3 in amino acids: CASGRTGGTDTQYF. The CDR3 DNA reads TGTGCTAGTGGTCGGACAGGGGGCACAGATACGCAGTATTTT.

This chain links TRBV5-1 with TRBJ2-5; D not certain. Per germline, CDR1 SGHRS and CDR2 YFSETQ. The CDR3 is 13 residues long. The V and J ends lost 0 bases and 3 bases respectively, with 6 bases between them. The CDR3 sequence: CASSLVQKETQYF. CDR3 DNA sequence: TGCGCCAGCAGCTTGGTACAGAAAGAGACCCAGTACTTC.

The table lists this clonotype with many counts. The V gene is TRBV5-6, the J gene TRBJ2-3; D not certain. The CDR3 runs 13 residues. Germline V gene lookup returns CDR1 SGHDT and CDR2 YYEEEE. The V and J ends lost 6 bases and 5 bases respectively, with 13 bases between them. CDR3 coding DNA: TGTGCCAGCACCCCTGGACCGGGAGATACGCAGTATTTT. Translation gives CASTPGPGDTQYF.

The chain recombines TRBV7-9 with TRBJ1-5, with D perhaps TRBD1 (5 bases). Germline assignment: CDR1 SEHNR and CDR2 FQNEAQ (reference sequence). V lost 8 bases and J lost 0, with 14 bases in between. The CDR3 covers 15 residues. The CDR3: CASRDEGYSNQPQHF. The CDR3 nucleotides read TGTGCCAGCCGGGACGAGGGATATAGCAATCAGCCCCAGCATTTT.

This clonotype appeared a few times. This chain uses TRBV7-2 with TRBJ2-1; TRBD2 agrees at 8 bases. J was trimmed by 1 base and V by 9 bases; bases with no gene match: 5. There are 14 residues in the CDR3. Germline CDR1 is SGHTA and CDR2 is FQGNSA. The CDR3 is CASSGDGSYNEQFF. CDR3 DNA: TGTGCCAGTAGCGGGGATGGTTCCTACAATGAGCAGTTCTTC. The entire variable domain, with the rest obtained from reference TRBV7-2 and TRBJ2-1, is as follows: GAGVSQSPSNKVTEKGKDVELRCDPISGHTALYWYRQSLGQGLEFLIYFQGNSAPDKSGLPSDRFSAERTGGSVSTLTIQRTQQEDSAVYLCASSGDGSYNEQFFGPGTRLTVL.

V and J are TRBV6-5 and TRBJ1-4; D remains unclear. The CDR3 runs to 13 residues. Trimming removed 2 bases at V and 8 bases at J, with 9 bases between. CDR1 and CDR2 from the germline V gene are MNHEY and SVGAGI. The chain's CDR3 is CASSYGGKEKLFF. CDR3 bases: TGTGCCAGCAGTTACGGAGGAAAAGAAAAACTGTTTTTT.

Comment on this clonotype: The junction does not match germline at one end; this may be a read error. The CDR3 coding sequence is TGCGCCAGCACCTTGGGGGCGGGTGACACTGAAGCTTTCTTT. Its protein product is CASTLGAGDTEAFF. The chain has TRBV5-1 and TRBJ1-1; weak D call: TRBD1 (6 bases). Germline CDR1 reads SGHRS; CDR2 reads YFSETQ. The CDR3 has 14 residues.

In this sample, this clonotype turned up many times. V gene TRBV12-3 or TRBV12-4 combines with J gene TRBJ2-5; no definite D call. Trimming shortened V by 6 bases and J by 2 bases, and 10 bases separated the two germline ends. The CDR3 loop spans 13 amino acids. This CDR3 is CASRLYGQETQYF. The CDR3 nucleotides read TGTGCCAGCAGACTTTACGGACAAGAGACCCAGTACTTC.

This clonotype was picked up many times. The CDR3 loop reads CASTLPGHKFTGELFF. CDR3 coding DNA: TGTGCCAGCACGTTGCCGGGGCATAAGTTCACCGGGGAGCTGTTTTTT. V and J are TRBV12-3 or TRBV12-4 and TRBJ2-2; D may match TRBD1 or TRBD2 (5 bases each). Trimming left V 7 bases short and J 4 bases short, with 19 bases between. CDR3 length: 16 amino acids.

Ten or more counts support this clonotype. The chain employs TRBV20-1 and TRBJ2-5; D is uncertain. V was pared by 6 bases and J by 1 base, with 18 bases between. Germline CDR1 reads DFQATT; CDR2 reads SNEGSKA (reference sequence). The CDR3 spans 15 residues. Here the CDR3 DNA reads TGCAGTGCACTTCTCTTCGGTGCAGGCCAAGAGACCCAGTACTTC. Translation: CSALLFGAGQETQYF.

This clonotype was counted at least ten times. The V call is TRBV10-3, the J call TRBJ2-1; D might be TRBD2 (5 bases). CDR3 length: 13 residues. With 3 bases removed from V and 6 bases from J, the gap between germline ends came to 9 bases. Germline V gives CDR1 ENHRY, CDR2 SYGVKD. This chain's CDR3 is CAISDVGSNEQFF. Written as DNA, the CDR3 is TGTGCCATCAGTGATGTAGGGAGCAATGAGCAGTTCTTC.

As concerns this clonotype: At one boundary the junction diverges from the germline segment, which might be a read error. The rearrangement uses TRBV5-1 and TRBJ2-2; D is perhaps TRBD2 (7 bases). There are 17 residues in the CDR3. Germline CDR1 and CDR2: SGHRS and YFSETQ. The CDR3 region has the DNA TGCGCCAGCAGTGGCCGGGGGGCCCTAACGAACACCGGGGAGGTGTTTTTT. This encodes CASSGRGALTNTGEVFF.

This chain connects TRBV3-1 to TRBJ2-3; a weak D match, TRBD1 (6 bases). The CDR3 is 19 amino acids. Trimming left V 11 bases short and J 6 bases short, with 36 bases between. Germline V gene data show CDR1 as LGHDT and CDR2 as YNNKEL (reference sequence). This CDR3 reads CACSLGQGPHGYLLDTQYF. The CDR3 bases are TGTGCCTGCTCCCTAGGGCAGGGGCCGCATGGGTACCTTCTGGATACGCAGTATTTT.

The rearrangement uses TRBV10-3 and TRBJ2-7; D not resolved. The ends were cut back, 0 bases at V and 5 bases at J, with 11 bases in the middle. This CDR3 contains 14 residues. The V gene's germline CDR1 is ENHRY and CDR2 SYGVKD. CDR3 DNA: TGTGCCATCAGTGAGTCCGTACTCCCCCACGAGCAGTACTTC. Translating gives CAISESVLPHEQYF.

The sample holds many counts of this clonotype. V is TRBV20-1 and J is TRBJ2-4; no clear D. The CDR3 is 13 residues long. In germline, CDR1 is DFQATT, CDR2 SNEGSKA (reference sequence). V lost 3 bases and J lost 3, with 9 bases in between. The CDR3 protein is CSASRNDKNIQYF. CDR3 nucleotides: TGCAGTGCTAGCAGAAACGACAAAAACATTCAGTACTTC.

This clonotype was recorded at least ten times. This chain links TRBV10-3 with TRBJ2-7, with TRBD1 identical over 7 bases. Per the germline V gene, CDR1 is ENHRY and CDR2 is SYGVKD. V lost 10 bases, J lost 4 bases, and 4 bases stayed unmatched. This CDR3 spans 11 amino acids. The CDR3 nucleotides read TGTGCCACCCAGGGGGATTACGAGCAGTACGTC. Translated, it gives CATQGDYEQYV.

This clonotype appeared a few times. This sequence joins TRBV7-9 and TRBJ2-7, with 8 bases identical to TRBD1. Germline loops: CDR1 SEHNR, CDR2 FQNEAQ (reference sequence). This CDR3 is built from 16 residues. The V and J ends lost 0 bases and 2 bases, in that order; junction bases with no gene match: 6. CDR3 in DNA: TGTGCCAGCAGCTTAGCGGTCCCGGACAGGGCCTACGAGCAGTACGTC. Encoded protein: CASSLAVPDRAYEQYV.

This clonotype was seen a handful of times. DNA for the CDR3: TGTGCCAGCAGCTTGGGATTTAGGACAGACTACAATGAGCAGTTCTTC. This encodes CASSLGFRTDYNEQFF. This chain joins TRBV5-6 and TRBJ2-1; possible D gene TRBD1, 6 bases. The V and J ends lost 0 bases and 3 bases respectively, with 13 bases between them. The V gene's germline CDR1 is SGHDT and CDR2 YYEEEE. This CDR3 has 16 amino acids.

This clonotype was recorded a few times. V usage is TRBV27 and J usage is TRBJ2-7; 10 bases match TRBD1. CDR1 is MNHEY, CDR2 SMNVEV, per germline (reference sequence). The V segment lost 2 bases and the J segment 4 bases; nucleotides outside the gene matches: 5. The CDR3 contains 15 residues. The CDR3 nucleotides read TGTGCCAGCAGTTTAACGGGACAGGGGTTTTACGAGCAGTACTTC. This translates into CASSLTGQGFYEQYF.

This clonotype was seen repeatedly, ten times or more. The V call is TRBV20-1, the J call TRBJ1-5; a weak D match, TRBD1 (6 bases). The V end was cut by 5 bases, the J end by 4 bases, with 15 bases between. The CDR3 is 14 amino acids. Germline assignment: CDR1 DFQATT and CDR2 SNEGSKA (reference sequence). DNA for the CDR3: TGCAGTGCTTGGTGGGGGGCCCGAAATCAGCCCCAGCATTTT. Residues: CSAWWGARNQPQHF.